This T cell receptor beta chain emerged from a study of response to subunit inactivated influenza vaccine. Findings of the study overall: The authors put forward the suggestion that each seasonal influenza vaccination may bring in only a limited number of new T cells.

Worth noting for this clonotype: Its specificity is not known.

Germline values: CDR1 SEHNR, CDR2 FQNEAQ (reference sequence). The CDR3 totals 16 residues. V shed 6 bases and J 5 bases; nucleotides not matched to a gene: 14. TCRdb used MiXCR to reprocess the RT-PCR reads, holding one entry per CDR3 protein. In the table there are around 750,000 distinct CDR3 sequences, over 20% of which are singletons. Sequenced material: PBMCs from blood, taken more than 4 days after vaccination. This chain joins TRBV7-9 and TRBJ2-5; 8 bases are shared with TRBD1. The source is a man aged 50 to 59 who received an inactivated influenza vaccine. The CDR3 loop is CASRDTDRTGYETQYF. Here the CDR3 DNA reads TGTGCCAGCAGGGACACAGACCGGACAGGGTATGAGACCCAGTACTTC. The full variable domain, rest sourced from reference TRBV7-9 and TRBJ2-5, is DTGVSQNPRHKITKRGQNVTFRCDPISEHNRLYWYRQTLGQGPEFLTYFQNEAQLEKSRLLSDRFSAERPKGSFSTLEIQRTEQGDSAMYLCASRDTDRTGYETQYFGPGTRLLVL.